The next 11 T cell receptor beta chains were all read from a single sample in a study of beta chain features in type 1 diabetes. The entirety of the isolated RNA underwent reverse transcription, so expressed TCRB transcripts were sequenced. Clones were sequenced by immunoSEQ multiplex PCR, and TCRdb holds only the in-frame ones, with some missing. Of some 410,000 clones listed, roughly 13% are singletons. Sequencing input: naive CD4+ T cells from blood. These receptors all stem from a man aged 25 to 40 in good health.

The chain joins TRBV6-5 to TRBJ2-7; a weak D match, TRBD1 (5 bases). The length of the CDR3 is 14 residues. The germline gives CDR1 MNHEY, CDR2 SVGAGI. The ends were cut back, 2 bases at V and 8 bases at J, with 16 bases in the middle. This chain's CDR3 is CASSYNRGITQQYF. The CDR3 region has the DNA TGTGCCAGCAGTTACAATAGGGGCATCACCCAGCAGTACTTC.

This clone was counted a single time. The CDR3 protein is CAWSEGTGISRDTEAFF. CDR3 coding DNA: TGTGCCTGGAGTGAAGGGACAGGGATCTCGAGGGACACTGAAGCTTTCTTT. The rearrangement uses TRBV30 and TRBJ1-1; the match to TRBD1 covers 9 bases. Germline V gene lookup returns CDR1 GTSNPN and CDR2 SVGIG (reference sequence). The CDR3 consists of 17 residues. V lost 1 base, J lost 3 bases, and 12 bases stayed unmatched.

This clone occurred a few times. V gene TRBV7-9 combines with J gene TRBJ2-1, with 9 nucleotides matching TRBD2. Unmatched junction bases numbered 13, after V lost 9 bases and J lost 4 bases. The CDR3 is made up of 16 amino acids. Germline V CDR1 and CDR2: SEHNR, FQNEAQ (reference sequence). CDR3 amino acids: CARAGTSPARYNEQFF. DNA of the CDR3: TGTGCCAGAGCGGGGACTAGCCCGGCACGATACAATGAGCAGTTCTTC.

This clone was detected a few times. This rearrangement joins TRBV4-1 to TRBJ1-2; D may be TRBD1 (6 bases). Germline CDR1 MGHRA, CDR2 YSYEKL. V lost 3 bases and J 4 bases, leaving 9 bases between the germline ends. CDR3 length: 13 amino acids. CDR3 nucleotides: TGCGCCAGCAGCCATGACAGGATCTATGGCTACACCTTC. Translation gives CASSHDRIYGYTF.

This clone was recorded a few times. This chain uses TRBV29-1 with TRBJ2-3; D not certain. From germline, CDR1 is SQVTM and CDR2 ANQGSEA. V gave up 5 bases and J gave up 5 bases, with 8 bases separating them. The CDR3 is made up of 11 amino acids. CDR3 amino acids: CSVQFVDTQYF. CDR3 DNA sequence: TGCAGCGTTCAGTTCGTAGATACGCAGTATTTT.

This chain uses TRBV7-2 with TRBJ1-6; D is unclear. This CDR3 is built from 14 residues. V lost 8 bases and J lost 7, with 15 bases in between. CDR1 and CDR2 from the germline V gene are SGHTA and FQGNSA. The CDR3 region is CASAIFRRNSPLHF. The DNA for the CDR3 is TGTGCCAGCGCCATTTTCCGTCGGAATTCACCCCTCCACTTT.

This clone came up a few times. The chain uses TRBV7-2 and TRBJ2-1, with 10 positions matching TRBD1. Germline lookup yields CDR1 SGHTA and CDR2 FQGNSA. The CDR3 length is 15 residues. Trimming cost V 4 bases and J 7 bases; bases outside gene matches: 7. CDR3 region: CASSSGQGLGNEQFF. The CDR3 coding sequence is TGTGCCAGCAGCTCGGGACAGGGGCTTGGAAATGAGCAGTTCTTC.

The J gene is TRBJ2-7, the V gene TRBV7-2, with D unclear. V lost 1 base and J lost 0, with 10 bases in between. CDR1 and CDR2 (germline): SGHTA, FQGNSA. This CDR3 spans 15 amino acids. The CDR3 DNA follows: TGTGCCAGCAGCTTAGGTCCGGCTCTCTCCTACGAGCAGTACTTC. Its protein is CASSLGPALSYEQYF.

This clone was seen a few times. V is TRBV7-6 and J is TRBJ2-3; D unclear. CDR3 size: 13 residues. CDR1 is SGHVS, CDR2 FNYEAQ, per germline. Trimming took 1 base from V and 0 from J, leaving 2 bases between them. The CDR3 nucleotides are TGTGCCAGCAGCTTAGGAAGCACAGATACGCAGTATTTT. This encodes CASSLGSTDTQYF.

V usage is TRBV7-9 and J usage is TRBJ2-5; D call uncertain. Germline loops: CDR1 SEHNR, CDR2 FQNEAQ (reference sequence). The CDR3 contains 12 residues. V gave up 5 bases and J gave up 7 bases, with 11 bases separating them. The CDR3 DNA reads TGTGCCAGCAGCCCAGAGGCTGGGACCCAGTACTTC. It encodes CASSPEAGTQYF. Filled out from reference TRBV7-9 and TRBJ2-5, the complete variable domain reads DTGVSQNPRHKITKRGQNVTFRCDPISEHNRLYWYRQTLGQGPEFLTYFQNEAQLEKSRLLSDRFSAERPKGSFSTLEIQRTEQGDSAMYLCASSPEAGTQYFGPGTRLLVL.

In its sample, this clone was seen a few times. V and J are TRBV9 and TRBJ2-3; 11 bases are shared with TRBD2. The CDR3 has 16 amino acids. The germline V gene has CDR1 SGDLS and CDR2 YYNGEE. V was clipped by 1 base and J by 2 bases; unmatched bases: 3. The CDR3 DNA sequence: TGTGCCAGCAGCGTACCACTAGCGGGGGCCACAGATACGCAGTATTTT. Translation gives CASSVPLAGATDTQYF.